The 24 T cell receptor beta chains listed next were all sequenced from one sample in a study of blood T cell repertoires in COVID-19. Assay used: immunoSEQ multiplex PCR; TCRdb lists only in-frame clones, some missing. The sample lists 200,000 or so clones; 70% to 90% were seen once. The sequenced material came from PBMCs or T cells enriched from blood (not recorded which). The origin of the receptors is a woman aged 40 to 49 with acute COVID-19.

This sequence joins TRBV28 and TRBJ1-2; 7 bases fit TRBD1. With V trimmed by 7 bases and J by 8 bases, 16 bases remained unmatched. The CDR3 contains 15 residues. From germline, CDR1 is MDHEN and CDR2 SYDVKM. CDR3 loop: CASKAPSTGSEGYTF. The CDR3 coding sequence is TGTGCCAGCAAAGCCCCATCGACAGGGTCGGAGGGCTACACCTTC.

The chain couples TRBV7-3 to TRBJ2-1; 7 bases align to TRBD2. CDR3 length equals 15 residues. Trimming at V came to 5 bases and at J to 1 base, leaving 5 bases not matched to a gene. Germline V gives CDR1 SGHTA, CDR2 FQGTGA. DNA for the CDR3: TGTGCCAGCAGCCGATTGCGGGAGTCCTACAATGAGCAGTTCTTC. It specifies CASSRLRESYNEQFF.

V usage is TRBV19 and J usage is TRBJ1-3; D gene ambiguous. This CDR3 has 13 residues. Trimming removed 9 bases from V and 0 bases from J, with 9 bases in between. Germline V gene sequence: CDR1 LNHDA, CDR2 SQIVND (reference sequence). The CDR3 reads CASRYSSGNTIYF. The CDR3 region has the DNA TGTGCCAGCCGTTATAGCTCTGGAAACACCATATATTTT.

V gene TRBV7-2 combines with J gene TRBJ1-3, with TRBD1 matching 7 bases. The junction had 5 bases not matched to a gene; V was cut back by 5 bases and J by 4 bases. Per the germline V gene, CDR1 is SGHTA and CDR2 is FQGNSA. The CDR3 spans 14 residues. CDR3 DNA: TGTGCCAGCAGCCCAGGGACAGTCGGAAACACCATATATTTT. Its translation is CASSPGTVGNTIYF.

DNA for the CDR3: TGCGCCAGCAGCCCCACCGGACAGGGACGAACCACTGAAGCTTTCTTT. Translation: CASSPTGQGRTTEAFF. The genes are TRBV5-1 and TRBJ1-1, with 8 bases identical to TRBD1. The CDR3 loop spans 16 amino acids. The germline gives CDR1 SGHRS, CDR2 YFSETQ. V dropped 4 bases and J dropped 4; count of bases not matched to a gene: 12.

The sample holds one count of this clone. This chain joins TRBV11-3 and TRBJ2-1; weak D call: TRBD2 (6 bases). This CDR3 spans 13 amino acids. Germline CDR1 SGHNT, CDR2 YENEEA. V lost 1 base and J 13 bases, leaving 14 bases between the germline ends. CDR3 protein: CASSLGWDSNQFF. The CDR3 DNA follows: TGTGCCAGCAGCTTAGGCTGGGACTCAAATCAGTTCTTC.

The J gene is TRBJ2-1, the V gene TRBV9; D is unresolved. V gave up 0 bases and J gave up 4 bases, with 8 bases separating them. From germline, CDR1 is SGDLS and CDR2 YYNGEE. The CDR3 sequence is 14 residues long. The CDR3 spells CASSVGLGYNEQFF. In nucleotides, the CDR3 is TGTGCCAGCAGCGTAGGACTCGGGTACAATGAGCAGTTCTTC.

The rearrangement joins TRBV30 to TRBJ1-2, with TRBD1 identical over 9 bases. The CDR3 length is 12 residues. V lost 5 bases, J lost 9 bases, and 7 bases stayed unmatched. CDR1 and CDR2 (germline): GTSNPN, SVGIG (reference sequence). The CDR3 coding sequence is TGTGCCTGGGGCACAGGGGGCGCGAGCTACACCTTC. The encoded protein is CAWGTGGASYTF.

This chain links TRBV11-3 with TRBJ2-5, with TRBD2 identical over 13 bases. V lost 1 base and J lost 2; bases outside the gene matches: 13. The germline V gene has CDR1 SGHNT and CDR2 YENEEA. The CDR3 has 20 amino acids. CDR3 sequence: CASSLVLSAGTSGEQETQYF. The CDR3 nucleotides read TGTGCCAGCAGCTTAGTCTTGAGTGCAGGGACTAGCGGGGAGCAAGAGACCCAGTACTTC.

The chain has TRBV5-3 and TRBJ1-4; D remains unclear. Being an ORF, TRBV5-3 has a function that is uncertain. Trimming stripped 2 bases from V and 0 bases from J, with 8 bases between. The CDR3 extends over 15 amino acids. CDR3 DNA: TGTGCCAGAAGCTTTCCGGGAGCAACTAATGAAAAACTGTTTTTT. This gives the protein CARSFPGATNEKLFF.

The chain combines TRBV6-5 with TRBJ1-1; no firm D call. Germline V gene sequence: CDR1 MNHEY, CDR2 SVGAGI. CDR3 length: 11 amino acids. V was shortened by 4 bases and J by 6 bases, with 6 bases between the two germline ends. The chain's CDR3 is CASSSLAEAFF. CDR3 sequence (DNA): TGTGCCAGCAGTTCCCTCGCTGAAGCTTTCTTT.

This sequence joins TRBV19 and TRBJ1-4; D possibly corresponds to TRBD1 (6 bases). The ends were cut back, 3 bases at V and 1 base at J, with 9 bases in the middle. There are 15 residues in the CDR3. Germline V gene sequence: CDR1 LNHDA, CDR2 SQIVND (reference sequence). The CDR3 reads CASSISRGTNEKLFF. CDR3 nucleotides: TGTGCCAGTAGTATTTCCAGGGGAACTAATGAAAAACTGTTTTTT.

This clone was picked up a small number of times. The rearrangement joins TRBV7-9 to TRBJ1-4; tentatively, D is TRBD1 (5 bases). This CDR3 comprises 16 residues. V was trimmed by 1 base and J by 7 bases, leaving 16 bases between them. Germline V lookup: CDR1 SEHNR, CDR2 FQNEAQ (reference sequence). CDR3 in DNA: TGTGCCAGCAGCTTAGGGTCGACGGCTAGGGGTGAAAAACTGTTTTTT. Its translation: CASSLGSTARGEKLFF.

As concerns this clone: One end of the junction fails to match germline, which may point to a read error. The rearrangement links TRBV11-2 to TRBJ1-2; the match to TRBD1 covers 10 bases. The CDR3 runs 15 residues. Looked up from germline, CDR1 is SGHAT and CDR2 is FQNNGV. For the CDR3, the DNA is TGTGCCAGCACCTTAACAAGGGACAGGGGATATGGCTACACCTTC. This gives the protein CASTLTRDRGYGYTF.

As for this clone: The limits of the CDR3 on the DNA are not certain, so only TCRdb's listed CDR3 is given. V and J are TRBV7-9 and TRBJ2-7; the DNA was not compared with TRBD2, the D call given in the table. Ends included, the CDR3 has 13 residues. Germline V gives CDR1 SEHNR, CDR2 FQNEAQ (reference sequence). Here the CDR3 reads CASSFGSGGEQYF.

J is TRBJ1-1 and V is TRBV5-5; D is perhaps TRBD1 (6 bases). The CDR3 consists of 16 residues. V lost 0 bases, J lost 3 bases, and 15 bases lay in between. Per the germline V gene, CDR1 is SGHKS and CDR2 is YYEKEE (reference sequence). Written as DNA, the CDR3 is TGTGCCAGCAGCTTGGCGGTTCGGGCAGGGGACACTGAAGCTTTCTTT. As protein: CASSLAVRAGDTEAFF. Full variable domain (missing parts from reference TRBV5-5 and TRBJ1-1): DAGVTQSPTHLIKTRGQQVTLRCSPISGHKSVSWYQQVLGQGPQFIFQYYEKEERGRGNFPDRFSARQFPNYSSELNVNALLLGDSALYLCASSLAVRAGDTEAFFGQGTRLTVV.

This clone was counted once. The chain joins TRBV27 to TRBJ1-2, with D possibly being TRBD1 (6 bases). Trimming took off 3 bases at V and 8 bases at J, with 10 bases between the two ends. Per the germline V gene, CDR1 is MNHEY and CDR2 is SMNVEV (reference sequence). CDR3 length: 12 residues. The CDR3 loop is CASSFWGGGYTF. The DNA of the CDR3 is TGTGCCAGCAGTTTTTGGGGGGGCGGCTACACCTTC.

The rearrangement uses TRBV28 and TRBJ1-1, with 7 bases matching TRBD1. This CDR3 contains 14 residues. From germline, CDR1 is MDHEN and CDR2 SYDVKM. The trim removed 6 bases at V and 0 bases at J, leaving 4 bases unmatched. The CDR3 DNA sequence: TGTGCCAGCAGCCGACAGGGCCTGAACACTGAAGCTTTCTTT. Encoded protein: CASSRQGLNTEAFF.

This chain joins TRBV12-5 and TRBJ2-1; 9 nucleotides agree with TRBD2. The V segment lost 4 bases and the J segment 9 bases; nucleotides outside the gene matches: 13. This CDR3 has 16 residues. Germline assignment: CDR1 LGHNT and CDR2 FRNRAP. Here the CDR3 reads CASGSLLAGLDGEQFF. The CDR3 DNA is TGTGCTAGTGGTTCGCTCCTAGCGGGACTAGACGGTGAGCAGTTCTTC.

The rearrangement uses TRBV3-1 (or the pseudogene TRBV3-2) and TRBJ1-2; tentatively, D is TRBD1 (5 bases). CDR3 length equals 13 residues. Germline CDR1 and CDR2: LGHDT and YNNKEL (reference sequence). Between the trimmed V and J ends, which lost 0 bases and 7 bases, there was a span of 9 bases. The CDR3, as DNA: TGTGCCAGCAGCCAAGATCATCAGGGTGGCTACACCTTC. Its protein product is CASSQDHQGGYTF.

This chain connects TRBV4-1 to TRBJ1-1, with a possible D match to TRBD1 (6 bases). The ends were cut back, 7 bases at V and 0 bases at J, with 18 bases in the middle. Germline values: CDR1 MGHRA, CDR2 YSYEKL. The CDR3 is made up of 16 amino acids. The DNA for the CDR3 is TGCGCCAGCAACCGCCGATGGGGGGGCGTGAACACTGAAGCTTTCTTT. This codes for CASNRRWGGVNTEAFF.

The gene calls are TRBV29-1 and TRBJ2-5; D perhaps matches TRBD2 (5 bases). Deletions cut 6 bases from V and 1 base from J, with 12 bases between. The germline CDR1 and CDR2 sequences are SQVTM and ANQGSEA. This CDR3 is built from 13 residues. The CDR3 DNA reads TGCAGCGTCCTGGAGGATATCCAAGAGACCCAGTACTTC. Its translation: CSVLEDIQETQYF.

This chain uses TRBV18 with TRBJ1-3, with 8 bases lining up with TRBD1. CDR3 length: 15 residues. The V gene's germline CDR1 is KGHSH and CDR2 LQKENI. V shed 3 bases and J 4 bases; nucleotides not matched to a gene: 5. The CDR3 nucleotides are TGTGCCAGCTCACCGGACAGGGACCAGGGAAACACCATATATTTT. The encoded protein is CASSPDRDQGNTIYF.

This chain connects TRBV5-4 to TRBJ2-7; 10 bases are a match to TRBD1. Trimming cost V 4 bases and J 4 bases; bases outside gene matches: 11. Germline V gives CDR1 SGHNT, CDR2 YYREEE (reference sequence). The CDR3 sequence is 16 residues long. The CDR3 sequence: CASSAQKTGGIYEQYF. The CDR3 coding sequence is TGTGCCAGCAGCGCCCAGAAGACAGGGGGCATTTACGAGCAGTACTTC.